What follows are 9 T cell receptor beta chains derived from one specimen sequenced in a study of T cells in Graves' hyperthyroidism and ophthalmopathy. It was RNA transcripts that yielded the amplified TCR beta CDR3 regions. Using the HTBI primer set, a first-round RT-PCR was run on the TCR CDR3. TCRdb processed the multiplex PCR reads anew with MiXCR; each CDR3 protein has one entry. There are 650,000 to 800,000 distinct CDR3 sequences in the sample; just under 45% occur only once, and about 7.7% lies in the top ten. Sequencing was done on a sample of peripheral blood or thyroid tissue (not recorded which). These receptors were obtained from an adult man with Graves' disease, either hyperthyroidism or ophthalmopathy (not recorded which).

This chain uses TRBV19 with TRBJ2-5; TRBD2 aligns across 13 bases. CDR3 size: 18 residues. Germline assignment: CDR1 LNHDA and CDR2 SQIVND (reference sequence). V was clipped by 6 bases and J by 3 bases; unmatched bases: 13. DNA of the CDR3: TGTGCCAGTAGGACAACTAGCGGGAGGGCAGAGATTAAAGAGACCCAGTACTTC. Translated, it gives CASRTTSGRAEIKETQYF.

This chain joins TRBV24-1 and TRBJ1-2; D remains ambiguous. V was cut by 5 bases and J by 4 bases, with 10 bases left in between. From germline, CDR1 is KGHDR and CDR2 SFDVKD. This CDR3 spans 13 amino acids. The CDR3 nucleotides are TGTGCCACCAGTGTGGGCAGTTCCTATGGCTACACCTTC. Translating gives CATSVGSSYGYTF.

The chain uses TRBV10-3 and TRBJ2-5; TRBD1 aligns across 9 bases. CDR3 length: 14 amino acids. V lost 5 bases and J lost 1; bases outside the gene matches: 2. Germline assignment: CDR1 ENHRY and CDR2 SYGVKD. CDR3 residues: CAISTGGGQETQYF. The CDR3 DNA is TGTGCCATCAGTACAGGGGGCGGCCAAGAGACCCAGTACTTC.

This clonotype was detected ten times or more. V gene TRBV20-1 combines with J gene TRBJ2-7, with TRBD2 as a possible D gene (5 bases). CDR1 and CDR2 (germline): DFQATT, SNEGSKA (reference sequence). V dropped 3 bases and J dropped 0 bases, with 9 bases sitting between them. There are 13 residues in the CDR3. The CDR3 DNA sequence: TGCAGTGCTAGTAAGCGGAGCTCCTACGAGCAGTACTTC. Protein: CSASKRSSYEQYF.

A note on this clonotype: A read error may produce the germline difference seen at one junction end. This chain connects TRBV10-3 to TRBJ2-3; no clear D. The CDR3 contains 13 residues. Germline V CDR1 and CDR2: ENHRY, SYGVKD. CDR3: CAIREPPTDTQYF. In DNA, the CDR3 is TGTGCCATCCGTGAGCCCCCGACAGATACGCAGTATTTT.

A few counts support this clonotype. The CDR3 nucleotides are TGCAGTGAACCACAATACAGGGGCCCAAGGGACACTGAAGCTTTCTTT. Translation gives CSEPQYRGPRDTEAFF. The chain carries TRBV29-1 and TRBJ1-1; 7 bases match TRBD1. Germline V gives CDR1 SQVTM, CDR2 ANQGSEA. The CDR3 runs to 16 residues.

V gene TRBV29-1 combines with J gene TRBJ1-2; tentatively, D is TRBD1 (6 bases). V shed 1 base and J shed 6 bases, with 18 bases lying between them. CDR1 and CDR2 (germline): SQVTM, ANQGSEA. This CDR3 has 15 amino acids. The CDR3 reads CSVEGAAVGANGYTF. In DNA form, the CDR3 reads TGCAGCGTTGAAGGAGCCGCCGTGGGGGCGAATGGCTACACCTTC.

The CDR3 spells CASSFWGGNEKLFF. CDR3 DNA sequence: TGTGCCAGCAGTTTTTGGGGGGGTAATGAAAAACTGTTTTTT. This chain links TRBV6-5 with TRBJ1-4, with D maybe TRBD1 (5 bases). The V end was cut by 4 bases, the J end by 4 bases, with 10 bases between. Looked up from germline, CDR1 is MNHEY and CDR2 is SVGAGI. This CDR3 contains 14 residues.

This clonotype was found many times. The V and J genes are TRBV10-3 and TRBJ1-1; the match to TRBD1 covers 11 bases. CDR1 is ENHRY and CDR2 is SYGVKD in the germline V gene. This CDR3 contains 16 residues. Germline trimming cut 4 bases from V and 0 bases from J; bases unmatched to any gene: 4. For the CDR3, the DNA is TGTGCCATCAGTGGGGGGACAGGGGGGATGAACACTGAAGCTTTCTTT. It yields the protein CAISGGTGGMNTEAFF.